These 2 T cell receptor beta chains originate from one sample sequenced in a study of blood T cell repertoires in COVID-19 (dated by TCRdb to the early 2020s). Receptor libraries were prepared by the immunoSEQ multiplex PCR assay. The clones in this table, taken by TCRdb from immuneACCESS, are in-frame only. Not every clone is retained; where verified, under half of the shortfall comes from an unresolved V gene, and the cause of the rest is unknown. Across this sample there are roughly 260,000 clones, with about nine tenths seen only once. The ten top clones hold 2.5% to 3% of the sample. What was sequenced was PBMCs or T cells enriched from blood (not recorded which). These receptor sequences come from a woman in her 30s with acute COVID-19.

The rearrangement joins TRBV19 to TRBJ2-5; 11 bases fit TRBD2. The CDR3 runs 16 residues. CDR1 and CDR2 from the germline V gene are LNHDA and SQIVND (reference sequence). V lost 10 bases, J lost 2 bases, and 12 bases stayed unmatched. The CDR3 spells CATALAGGSTQETQYF. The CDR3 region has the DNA TGTGCCACCGCCCTAGCGGGGGGATCCACACAAGAGACCCAGTACTTC.

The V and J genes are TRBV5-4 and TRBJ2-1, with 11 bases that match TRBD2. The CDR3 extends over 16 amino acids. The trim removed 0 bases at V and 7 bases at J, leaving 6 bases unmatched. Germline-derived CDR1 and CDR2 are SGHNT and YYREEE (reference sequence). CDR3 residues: CASSLALAGGPNEQFF. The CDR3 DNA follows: TGTGCCAGCAGCTTGGCCTTAGCGGGGGGGCCGAATGAGCAGTTCTTC.